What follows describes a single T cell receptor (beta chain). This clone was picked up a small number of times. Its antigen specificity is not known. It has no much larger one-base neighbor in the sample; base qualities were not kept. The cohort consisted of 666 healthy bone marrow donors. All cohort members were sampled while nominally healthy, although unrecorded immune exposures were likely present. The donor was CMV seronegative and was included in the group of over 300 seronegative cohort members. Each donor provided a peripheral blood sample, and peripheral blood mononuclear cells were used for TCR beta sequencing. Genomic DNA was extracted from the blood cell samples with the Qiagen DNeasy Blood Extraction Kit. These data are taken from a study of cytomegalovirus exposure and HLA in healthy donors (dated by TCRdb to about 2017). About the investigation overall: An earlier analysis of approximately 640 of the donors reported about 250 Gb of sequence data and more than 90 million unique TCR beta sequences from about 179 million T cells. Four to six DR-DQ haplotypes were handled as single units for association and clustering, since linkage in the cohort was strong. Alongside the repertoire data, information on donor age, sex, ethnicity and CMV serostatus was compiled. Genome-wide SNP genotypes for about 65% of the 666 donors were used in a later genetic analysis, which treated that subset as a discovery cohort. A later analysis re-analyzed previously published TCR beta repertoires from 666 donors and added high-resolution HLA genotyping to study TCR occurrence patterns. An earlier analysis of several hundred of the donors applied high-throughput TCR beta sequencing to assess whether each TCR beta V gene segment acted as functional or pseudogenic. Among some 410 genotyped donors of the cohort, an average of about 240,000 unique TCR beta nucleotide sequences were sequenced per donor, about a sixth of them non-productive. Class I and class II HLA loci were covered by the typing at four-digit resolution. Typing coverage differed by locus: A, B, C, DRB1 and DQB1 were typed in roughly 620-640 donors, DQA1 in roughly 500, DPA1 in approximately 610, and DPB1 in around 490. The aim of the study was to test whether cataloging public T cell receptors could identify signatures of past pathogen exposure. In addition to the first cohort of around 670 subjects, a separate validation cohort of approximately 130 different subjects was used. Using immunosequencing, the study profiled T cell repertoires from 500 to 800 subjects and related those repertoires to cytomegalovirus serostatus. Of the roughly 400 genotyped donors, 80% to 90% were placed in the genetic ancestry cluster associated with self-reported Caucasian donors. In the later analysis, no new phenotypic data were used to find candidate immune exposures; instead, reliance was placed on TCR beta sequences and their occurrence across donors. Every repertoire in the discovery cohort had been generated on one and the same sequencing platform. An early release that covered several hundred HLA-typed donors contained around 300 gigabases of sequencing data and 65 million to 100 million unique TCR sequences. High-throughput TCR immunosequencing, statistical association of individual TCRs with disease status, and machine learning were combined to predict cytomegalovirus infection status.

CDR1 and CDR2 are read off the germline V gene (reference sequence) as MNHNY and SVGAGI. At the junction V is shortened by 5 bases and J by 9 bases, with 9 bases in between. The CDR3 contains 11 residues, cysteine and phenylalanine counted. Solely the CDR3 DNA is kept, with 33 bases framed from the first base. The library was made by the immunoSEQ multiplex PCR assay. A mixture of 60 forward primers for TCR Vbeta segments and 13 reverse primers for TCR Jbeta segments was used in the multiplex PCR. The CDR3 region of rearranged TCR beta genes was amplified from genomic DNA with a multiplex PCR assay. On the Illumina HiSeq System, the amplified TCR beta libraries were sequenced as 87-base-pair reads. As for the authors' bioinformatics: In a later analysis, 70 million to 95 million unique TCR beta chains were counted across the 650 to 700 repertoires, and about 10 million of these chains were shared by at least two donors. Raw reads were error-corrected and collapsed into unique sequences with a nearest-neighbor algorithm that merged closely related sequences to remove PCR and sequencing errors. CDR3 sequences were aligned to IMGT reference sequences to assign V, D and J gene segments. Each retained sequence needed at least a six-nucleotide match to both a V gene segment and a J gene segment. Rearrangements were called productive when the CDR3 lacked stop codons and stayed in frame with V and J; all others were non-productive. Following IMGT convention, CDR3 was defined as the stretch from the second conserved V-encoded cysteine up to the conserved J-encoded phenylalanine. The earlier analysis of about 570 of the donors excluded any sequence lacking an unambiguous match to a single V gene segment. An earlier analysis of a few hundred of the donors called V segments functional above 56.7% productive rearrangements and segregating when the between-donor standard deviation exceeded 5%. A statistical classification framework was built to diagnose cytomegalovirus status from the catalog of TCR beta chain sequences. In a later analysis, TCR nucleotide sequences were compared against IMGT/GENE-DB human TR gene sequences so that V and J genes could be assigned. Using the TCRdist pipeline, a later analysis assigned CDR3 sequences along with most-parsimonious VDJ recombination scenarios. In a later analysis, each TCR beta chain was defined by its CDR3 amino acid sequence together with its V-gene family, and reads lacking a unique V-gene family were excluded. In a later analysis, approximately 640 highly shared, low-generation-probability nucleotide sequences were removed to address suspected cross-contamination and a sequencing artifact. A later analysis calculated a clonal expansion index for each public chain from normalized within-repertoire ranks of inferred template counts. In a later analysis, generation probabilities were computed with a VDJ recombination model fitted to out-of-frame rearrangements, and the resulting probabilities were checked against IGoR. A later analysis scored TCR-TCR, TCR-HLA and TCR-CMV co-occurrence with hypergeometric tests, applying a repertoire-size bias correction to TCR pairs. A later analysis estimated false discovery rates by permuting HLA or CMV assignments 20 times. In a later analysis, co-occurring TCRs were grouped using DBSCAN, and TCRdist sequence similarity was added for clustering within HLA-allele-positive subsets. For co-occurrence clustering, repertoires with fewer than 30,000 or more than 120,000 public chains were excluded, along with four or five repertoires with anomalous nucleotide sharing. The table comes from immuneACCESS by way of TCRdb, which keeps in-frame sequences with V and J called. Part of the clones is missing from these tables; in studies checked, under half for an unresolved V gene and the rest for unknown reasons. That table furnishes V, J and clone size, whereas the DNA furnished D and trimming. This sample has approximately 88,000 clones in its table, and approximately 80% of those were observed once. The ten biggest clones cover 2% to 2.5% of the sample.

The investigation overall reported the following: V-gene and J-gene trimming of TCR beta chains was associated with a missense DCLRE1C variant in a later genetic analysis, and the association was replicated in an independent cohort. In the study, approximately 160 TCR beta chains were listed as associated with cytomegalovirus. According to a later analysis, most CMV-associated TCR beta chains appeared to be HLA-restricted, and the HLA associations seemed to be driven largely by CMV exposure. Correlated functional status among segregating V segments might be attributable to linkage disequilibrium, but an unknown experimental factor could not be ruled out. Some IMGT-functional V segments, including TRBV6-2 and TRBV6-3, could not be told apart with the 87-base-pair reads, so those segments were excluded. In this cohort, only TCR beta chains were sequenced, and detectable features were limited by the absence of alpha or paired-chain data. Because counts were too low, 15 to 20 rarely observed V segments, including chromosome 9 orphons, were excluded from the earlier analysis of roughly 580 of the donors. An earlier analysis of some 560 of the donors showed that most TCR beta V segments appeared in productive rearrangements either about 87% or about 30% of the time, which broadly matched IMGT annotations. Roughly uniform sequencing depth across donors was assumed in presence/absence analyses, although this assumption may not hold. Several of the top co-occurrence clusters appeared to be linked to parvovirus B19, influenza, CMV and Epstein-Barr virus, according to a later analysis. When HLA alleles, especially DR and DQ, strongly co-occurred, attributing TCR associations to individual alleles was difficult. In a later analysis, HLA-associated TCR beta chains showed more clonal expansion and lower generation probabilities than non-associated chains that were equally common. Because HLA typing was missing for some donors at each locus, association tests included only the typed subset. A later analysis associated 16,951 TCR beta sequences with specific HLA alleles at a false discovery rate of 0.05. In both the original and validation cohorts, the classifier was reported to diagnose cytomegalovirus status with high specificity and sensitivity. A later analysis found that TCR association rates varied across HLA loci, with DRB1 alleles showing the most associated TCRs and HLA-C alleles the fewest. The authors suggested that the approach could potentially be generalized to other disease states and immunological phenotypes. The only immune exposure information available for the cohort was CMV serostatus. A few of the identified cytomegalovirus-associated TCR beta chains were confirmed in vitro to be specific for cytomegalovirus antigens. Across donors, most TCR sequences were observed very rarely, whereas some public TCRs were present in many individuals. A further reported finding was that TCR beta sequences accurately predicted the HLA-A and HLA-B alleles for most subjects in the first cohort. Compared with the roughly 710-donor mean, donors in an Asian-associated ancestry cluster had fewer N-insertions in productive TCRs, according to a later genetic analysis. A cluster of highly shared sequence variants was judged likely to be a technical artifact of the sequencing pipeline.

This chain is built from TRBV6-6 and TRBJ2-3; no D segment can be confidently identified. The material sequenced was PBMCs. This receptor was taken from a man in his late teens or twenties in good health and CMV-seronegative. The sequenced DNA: TGTGCCAGCAGTGAGTTGGTAACGCAGTATTTT. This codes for CASSELVTQYF.